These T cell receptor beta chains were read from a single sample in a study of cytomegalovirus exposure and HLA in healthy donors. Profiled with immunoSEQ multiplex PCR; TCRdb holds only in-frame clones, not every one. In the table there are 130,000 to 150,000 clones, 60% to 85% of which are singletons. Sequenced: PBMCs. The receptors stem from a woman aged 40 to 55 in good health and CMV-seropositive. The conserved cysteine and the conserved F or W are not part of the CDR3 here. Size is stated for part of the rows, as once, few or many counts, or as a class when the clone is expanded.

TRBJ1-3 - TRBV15 ATSQGASGNTIY
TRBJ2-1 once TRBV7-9 ASTLGGGNRNNEQF
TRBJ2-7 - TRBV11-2 ASSSGLLYEQY
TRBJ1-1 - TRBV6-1 ASRFLTEAF
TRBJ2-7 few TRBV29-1 SVEEGGGSSYEQY
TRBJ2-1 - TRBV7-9 ASSLSLLAGLNEQF
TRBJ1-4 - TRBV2 ASAGELNEKLF
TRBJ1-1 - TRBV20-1 SVPDSVEAF
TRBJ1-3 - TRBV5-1 ASSAGISSGNTIY
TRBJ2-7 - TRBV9 ASSPQVGGYEQY
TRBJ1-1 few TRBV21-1 ASSKEFRTRSYTEAF
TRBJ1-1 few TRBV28 ASSSAAAGDTEAF
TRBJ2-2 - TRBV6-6 ATARVANTGELF
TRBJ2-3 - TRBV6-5 ASSYAGRADTQY
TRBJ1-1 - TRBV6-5 ASRTTGGNTEAF
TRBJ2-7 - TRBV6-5 ASSWGTPSNSYEQY
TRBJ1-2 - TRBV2 ASSDRDRRSYGYT
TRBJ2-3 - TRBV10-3 AIGGVADTQY
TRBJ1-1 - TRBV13 ASSSGHYGNRAF
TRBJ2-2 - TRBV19 ASRGTGNTGELF
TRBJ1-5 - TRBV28 ASSFPNQPQH
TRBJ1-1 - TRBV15 AISRDSAEAF
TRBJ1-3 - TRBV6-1 AGEGSSSGNTIY
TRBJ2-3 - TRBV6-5 ASSAGWDTQY
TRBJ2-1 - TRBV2 ASRAGPPKDEQF
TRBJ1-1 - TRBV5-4 ASSATGYTEAF
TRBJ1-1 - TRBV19 ASTTGCGAF
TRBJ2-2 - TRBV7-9 ASSFFLGSGGSGELF
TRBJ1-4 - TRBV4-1 ASSQDRSVEKLF